The entry below gives a single T cell receptor beta chain sequence along with its context. The antigen remains undetermined. Trimming took 9 bases from V and 9 from J, leaving 20 bases between them. The CDR3 runs to 14 residues. Germline V gene data show CDR1 as SEHNR and CDR2 as FQNEAQ (reference sequence). The data are from a study of a mutant IDH1 vaccine in newly diagnosed glioma. Overall study: Vaccination followed radiotherapy alone by 4-6 weeks, or accompanied temozolomide cycles. Therapy received beforehand was radiotherapy, temozolomide, or both, with most patients given both. Sex distribution of treated patients was around 62% male and roughly 38% female; mean age was around 40 years.

Indicated time point: week 11, during vaccination. The investigators gave 300 ug of mutant IDH1 20-mer peptide in each vaccine dose, together with topical imiquimod. Measured with immunoSEQ multiplex PCR; TCRdb has only the in-frame clones, and not every one. The sample lists roughly 120,000 clones, roughly 75% occurring once. The sample here was PBMCs, taken from a glioma patient whose treatment included an IDH1 peptide vaccine. The rearrangement links TRBV7-9 to TRBJ2-2; possible D gene TRBD2, 5 bases. This TCR came from a man in his forties or fifties with glioma. The DNA of the CDR3 is TGTGCCAGTCTTCCCCCGCACGGGAAGTGGGAGCTGTTTTTT. Translating gives CASLPPHGKWELFF.